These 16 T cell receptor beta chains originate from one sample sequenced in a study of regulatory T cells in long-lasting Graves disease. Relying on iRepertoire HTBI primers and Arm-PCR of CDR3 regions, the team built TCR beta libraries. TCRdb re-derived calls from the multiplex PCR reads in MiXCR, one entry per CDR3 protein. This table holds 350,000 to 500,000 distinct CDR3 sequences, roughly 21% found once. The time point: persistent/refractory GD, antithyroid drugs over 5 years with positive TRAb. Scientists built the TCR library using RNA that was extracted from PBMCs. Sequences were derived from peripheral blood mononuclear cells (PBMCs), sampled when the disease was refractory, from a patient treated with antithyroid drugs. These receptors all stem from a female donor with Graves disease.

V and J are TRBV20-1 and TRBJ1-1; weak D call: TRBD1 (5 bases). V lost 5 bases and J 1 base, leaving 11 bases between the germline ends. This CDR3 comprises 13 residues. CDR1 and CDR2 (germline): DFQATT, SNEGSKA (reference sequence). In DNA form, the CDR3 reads TGCAGTGCTCACAGGACACCGAACACTGAAGCTTTCTTT. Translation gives CSAHRTPNTEAFF.

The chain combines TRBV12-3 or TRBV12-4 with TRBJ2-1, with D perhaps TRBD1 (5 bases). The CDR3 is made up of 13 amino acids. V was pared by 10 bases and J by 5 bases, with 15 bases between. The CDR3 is CAIRVAGNNEQFF. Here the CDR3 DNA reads TGTGCCATTCGGGTGGCAGGGAACAATGAGCAGTTCTTC.

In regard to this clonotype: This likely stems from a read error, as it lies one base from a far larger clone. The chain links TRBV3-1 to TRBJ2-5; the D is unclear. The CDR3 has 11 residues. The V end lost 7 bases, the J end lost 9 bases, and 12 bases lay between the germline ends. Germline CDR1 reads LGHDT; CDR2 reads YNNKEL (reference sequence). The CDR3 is CASTPGEAQYF. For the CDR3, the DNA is TGTGCCAGCACCCCGGGTGAGGCCCAGTACTTC.

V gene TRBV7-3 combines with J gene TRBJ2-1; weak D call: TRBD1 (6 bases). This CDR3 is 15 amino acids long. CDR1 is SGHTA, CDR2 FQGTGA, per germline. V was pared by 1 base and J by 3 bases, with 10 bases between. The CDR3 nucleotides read TGTGCCAGCAGCTTAAAACGGGACAACTACAATGAGCAGTTCTTC. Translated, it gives CASSLKRDNYNEQFF.

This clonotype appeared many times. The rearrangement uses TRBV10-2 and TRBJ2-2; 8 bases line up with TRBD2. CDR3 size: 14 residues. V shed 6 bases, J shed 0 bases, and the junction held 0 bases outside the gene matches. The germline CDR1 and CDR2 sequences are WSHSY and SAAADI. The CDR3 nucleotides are TGCGCCAGCAGAGCGGGAGCGAACACCGGGGAGCTGTTTTTT. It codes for CASRAGANTGELFF.

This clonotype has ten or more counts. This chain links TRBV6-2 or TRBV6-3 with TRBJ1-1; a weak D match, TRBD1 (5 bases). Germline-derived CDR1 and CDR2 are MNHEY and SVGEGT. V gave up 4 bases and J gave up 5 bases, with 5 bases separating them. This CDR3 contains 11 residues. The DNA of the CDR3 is TGTGCCAGCAGTTGGGGGACTGAAGCTTTCTTT. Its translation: CASSWGTEAFF.

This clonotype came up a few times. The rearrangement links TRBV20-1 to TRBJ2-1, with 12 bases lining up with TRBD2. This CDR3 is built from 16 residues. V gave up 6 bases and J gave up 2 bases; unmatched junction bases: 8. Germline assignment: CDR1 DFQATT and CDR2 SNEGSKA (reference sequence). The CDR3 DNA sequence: TGCAGTGCCTCTCCACTAGCGGGAGGTGCCTACAATGAGCAGTTCTTC. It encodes CSASPLAGGAYNEQFF.

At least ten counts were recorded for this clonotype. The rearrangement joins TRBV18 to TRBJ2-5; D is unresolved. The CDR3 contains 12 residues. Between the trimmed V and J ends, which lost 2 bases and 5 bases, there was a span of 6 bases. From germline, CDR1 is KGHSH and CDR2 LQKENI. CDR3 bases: TGTGCCAGCTCACCAGGGAAGGAGACCCAGTACTTC. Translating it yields CASSPGKETQYF.

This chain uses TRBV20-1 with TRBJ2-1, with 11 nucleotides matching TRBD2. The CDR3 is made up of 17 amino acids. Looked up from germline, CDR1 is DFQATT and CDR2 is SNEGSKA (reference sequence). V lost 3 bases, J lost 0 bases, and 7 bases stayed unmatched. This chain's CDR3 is CSARVAGGPSSYNEQFF. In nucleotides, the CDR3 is TGCAGTGCTAGGGTAGCGGGAGGGCCTAGCTCCTACAATGAGCAGTTCTTC.

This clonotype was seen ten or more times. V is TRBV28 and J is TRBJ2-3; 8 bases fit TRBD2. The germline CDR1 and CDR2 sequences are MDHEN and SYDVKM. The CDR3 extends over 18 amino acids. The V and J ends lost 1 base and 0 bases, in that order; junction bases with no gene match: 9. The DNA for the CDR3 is TGTGCCAGCAGTTTATTTGACCCGAGACTAGCGAGCACAGATACGCAGTATTTT. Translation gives CASSLFDPRLASTDTQYF.

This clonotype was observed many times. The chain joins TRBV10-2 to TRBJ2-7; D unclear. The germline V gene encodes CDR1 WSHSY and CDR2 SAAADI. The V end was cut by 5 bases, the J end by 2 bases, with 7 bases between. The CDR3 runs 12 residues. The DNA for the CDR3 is TGCGCCAGCAGTTGGAACACCTACGAGCAGTACTTC. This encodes CASSWNTYEQYF.

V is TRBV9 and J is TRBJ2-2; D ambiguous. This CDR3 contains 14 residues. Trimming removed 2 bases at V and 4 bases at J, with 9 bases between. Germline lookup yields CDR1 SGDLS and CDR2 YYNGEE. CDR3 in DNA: TGTGCCAGCAGCGTCCGGCAGATCACCGGGGAGCTGTTTTTT. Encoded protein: CASSVRQITGELFF.

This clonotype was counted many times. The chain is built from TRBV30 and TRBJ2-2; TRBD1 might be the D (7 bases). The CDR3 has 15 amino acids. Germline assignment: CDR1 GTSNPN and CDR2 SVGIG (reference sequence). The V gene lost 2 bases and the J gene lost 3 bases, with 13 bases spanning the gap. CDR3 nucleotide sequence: TGTGCCTGGAGTCTGGAGGGGGCGCACACCGGGGAGCTGTTTTTT. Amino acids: CAWSLEGAHTGELFF.

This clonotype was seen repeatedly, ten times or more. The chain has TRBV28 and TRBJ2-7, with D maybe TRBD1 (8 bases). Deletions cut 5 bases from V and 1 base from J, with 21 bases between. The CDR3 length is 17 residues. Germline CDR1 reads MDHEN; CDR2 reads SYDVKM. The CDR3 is CASSPTADRGGSYEQYF. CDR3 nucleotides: TGTGCCAGCAGTCCCACCGCAGACAGGGGAGGGTCCTACGAGCAGTACTTC.

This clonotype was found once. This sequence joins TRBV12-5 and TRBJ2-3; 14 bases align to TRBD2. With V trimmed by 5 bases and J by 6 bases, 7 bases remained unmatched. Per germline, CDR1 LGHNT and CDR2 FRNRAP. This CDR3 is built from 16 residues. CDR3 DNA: TGTGCTAGTGGTCCCGGGACTAGCGGGAGTTGGGATACGCAGTATTTT. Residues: CASGPGTSGSWDTQYF.

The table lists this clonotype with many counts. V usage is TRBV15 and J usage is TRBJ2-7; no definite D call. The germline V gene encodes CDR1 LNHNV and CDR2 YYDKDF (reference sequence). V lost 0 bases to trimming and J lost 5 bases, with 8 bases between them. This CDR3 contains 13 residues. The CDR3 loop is CATSRDRGHEQYF. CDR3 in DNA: TGTGCCACCAGCAGAGATCGCGGACACGAGCAGTACTTC.